This entry is about one T cell receptor (beta chain). Antigen specificity is unknown. These data come from a study of beta chain features in type 1 diabetes. Across the whole study: Sorted cell examination encompassed around 100,000,000 cells across all samples.

Study-wide results and limits: cDNA-based reads could over-represent cells with high TCR expression. Type 1 diabetes patients showed a moderate but significant shortening of TCRB CDR3s in all four CD4+ subsets.

Expressed TCRB transcripts were sequenced, since all the RNA that had been isolated was reverse transcribed. Repertoires were generated with immunoSEQ multiplex PCR, while TCRdb's copy carries only in-frame clones and drops some. This table has a few hundred thousand clones, roughly 13% appearing once. Germline V CDR1 and CDR2: MNHNS, SASEGT. The CDR3 spans 13 residues. Trimming took off 8 bases at V and 5 bases at J, with 16 bases between the two ends. The receptor's source is a woman aged 18 to 35 with type 1 diabetes. The genes are TRBV6-1 and TRBJ2-7; a possible D gene is TRBD2 (6 bases). Sample: naive CD4+ T cells from blood. The CDR3: CASDPAGPDEQYF. In DNA, the CDR3 is TGTGCCAGCGACCCGGCGGGGCCCGACGAGCAGTACTTC.